The rows below give T cell receptor beta chains drawn from one sample of a study of lymphopenia after photon versus proton radiotherapy. Sequenced by immunoSEQ multiplex PCR; TCRdb stores in-frame clones only, minus some. Of around 70,000 clones in the sample, roughly 91% were seen once. Sequenced material: peripheral blood, taken from a patient treated with photon-based radiotherapy. The receptors come from a woman in her 70s with pancreatic cancer. Both conserved end residues are part of each CDR3. D genes are given only for firm matches. Only part of the rows carry a size: once, few, many, or a class if the clone is expanded.

j_call clone_size d_call v_call cdr3_aa cdr3_nt
TRBJ1-2 - TRBD1 TRBV5-1 CASSQDRGRTGYTF TGCGCCAGCAGTCAAGACAGGGGTCGGACGGGCTACACCTTC
TRBJ2-3 - - TRBV6-5 CASGSVTDTQYF TGTGCCAGCGGGAGCGTAACAGATACGCAGTATTTT
TRBJ2-7 - - TRBV7-8 CASSLGSHSSSSYEQYF TGTGCCAGCAGCTTAGGGAGTCACAGCTCCAGCTCCTACGAGCAGTACTTC
TRBJ2-3 - TRBD2 TRBV5-6 CASSLLAGTDTQYF TGTGCCAGCAGCTTGCTAGCGGGGACAGATACGCAGTATTTT
TRBJ2-1 - TRBD1 TRBV9 CASSVGQGAREQFF TGTGCCAGCAGCGTAGGTCAGGGGGCGAGGGAGCAGTTCTTC
TRBJ1-3 - - TRBV18 CASSPNSGNTIYF TGTGCCAGCTCACCGAACTCTGGAAACACCATATATTTT
TRBJ1-5 - - TRBV5-8 CASSLGQGSQPQHF TGTGCCAGCAGCTTGGGGCAGGGTAGTCAGCCCCAGCATTTT
TRBJ2-1 - TRBD2 TRBV18 CASSHPGLADLNEQFF TGTGCCAGCTCACACCCGGGACTAGCGGATCTGAATGAGCAGTTCTTC
TRBJ2-7 - TRBD2 TRBV7-8 CASSLAKMGLAGGRYEQYF TGTGCCAGCAGCTTAGCGAAAATGGGACTAGCGGGAGGTAGGTACGAGCAGTACTTC
TRBJ2-5 - - TRBV6-6 CASSYSGNKETQYF TGTGCCAGCAGTTACTCGGGAAACAAGGAGACCCAGTACTTC
TRBJ1-3 - - TRBV6-1 CASSAAGSSGNTIYF TGTGCCAGCAGTGCTGCGGGAAGCTCTGGAAACACCATATATTTT
TRBJ2-2 - TRBD1 TRBV7-3 CASSFTGGGTGELFF TGTGCCAGCAGCTTTACAGGGGGTGGCACCGGGGAGCTGTTTTTT
TRBJ1-5 - - TRBV4-3 CASSQDRDPNQPQHF TGCGCCAGCAGCCAGGACCGGGATCCCAATCAGCCCCAGCATTTT
TRBJ1-3 few - TRBV6-5 CASSYSADSGNTIYF TGTGCCAGCAGTTACTCAGCGGATTCTGGAAACACCATATATTTT
TRBJ1-5 - TRBD1 TRBV2 CASSEFPGGGPQHF TGTGCCAGCAGTGAGTTCCCAGGGGGTGGGCCCCAGCATTTT
TRBJ2-3 - - TRBV30 CAWSRDHTDTQYF TGTGCCTGGAGTCGAGACCACACAGATACGCAGTATTTT